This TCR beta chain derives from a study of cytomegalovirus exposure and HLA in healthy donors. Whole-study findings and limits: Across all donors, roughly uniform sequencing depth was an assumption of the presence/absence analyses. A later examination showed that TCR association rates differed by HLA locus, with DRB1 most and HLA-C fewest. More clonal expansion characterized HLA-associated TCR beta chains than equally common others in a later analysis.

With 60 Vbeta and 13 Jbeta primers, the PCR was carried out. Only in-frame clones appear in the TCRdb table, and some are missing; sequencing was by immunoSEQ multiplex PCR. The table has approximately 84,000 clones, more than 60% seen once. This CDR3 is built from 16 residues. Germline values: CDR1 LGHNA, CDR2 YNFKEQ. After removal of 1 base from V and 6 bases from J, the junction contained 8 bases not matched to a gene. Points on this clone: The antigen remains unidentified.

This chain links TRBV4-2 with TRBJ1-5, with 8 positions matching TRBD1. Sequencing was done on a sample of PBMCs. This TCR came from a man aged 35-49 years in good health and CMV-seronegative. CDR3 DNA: TGTGCCAGCAGCCAAGCCCCGACAGGGGCCGGTCAGCCCCAGCATTTT. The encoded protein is CASSQAPTGAGQPQHF.